The following is a TCR beta chain sequence with its context. The record originates from a study of blood T cell repertoires in COVID-19. Study details: Acute and convalescent COVID-19 specimens originated in the United States, Italy and Spain.

Original data processing: Amplification of reference gene primers provided the estimated nucleated cell counts. Here immunoSEQ multiplex PCR was the method, and the copy in TCRdb shows in-frame clones only, minus some. V and J calls and clone size are copied from that table; D and trimming were computed from the DNA. The sample consists of approximately 280,000 clones, approximately 85% of them appearing once. This sequence originates from a middle-aged man with active or convalescent COVID-19. The sequenced sample consisted of peripheral blood.

The CDR3 DNA follows: TGTGCCAGCAGCGACAGGGTTATTCAGTACTTC. Amino acids: CASSDRVIQYF. This chain connects TRBV7-9 to TRBJ2-4; 7 bases line up with TRBD1. Trimming at V came to 5 bases and at J to 10 bases, leaving 2 bases not matched to a gene. This CDR3 is 11 amino acids long. CDR1 is SEHNR and CDR2 is FQNEAQ in the germline V gene (reference sequence).